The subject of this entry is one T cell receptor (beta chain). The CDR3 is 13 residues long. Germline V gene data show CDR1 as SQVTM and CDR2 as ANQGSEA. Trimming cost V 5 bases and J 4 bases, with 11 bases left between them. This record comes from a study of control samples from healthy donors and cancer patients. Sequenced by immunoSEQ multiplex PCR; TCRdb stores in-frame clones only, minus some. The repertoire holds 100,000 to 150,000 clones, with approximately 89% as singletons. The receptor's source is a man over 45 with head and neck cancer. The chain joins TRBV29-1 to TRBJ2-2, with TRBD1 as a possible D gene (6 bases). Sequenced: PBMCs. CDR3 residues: CSVSDSLTGELFF. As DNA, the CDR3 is TGCAGCGTTTCGGACAGCCTCACCGGGGAGCTGTTTTTT.